The 28 T cell receptor beta chains reported below all come from one sample, sequenced in a study of T-cell reconstitution after alpha-beta-depleted transplantation in children (dated by TCRdb to the mid-2010s). Libraries were constructed by PCR. Reads for this sample came from an Illumina HiSeq 2500. Molecular barcoding was employed in the preparation of TCR libraries, with unique molecular identifiers being used to normalize TCRbeta repertoire quantification. TCRdb passed the public sequencing reads through fastp at Q25 and MiXCR, retaining productive beta sequences. Identical CDR3 protein sequences are pooled into one entry, listed with their most common genes and DNA. The sample table lists 750,000 to 950,000 distinct CDR3 sequences, roughly 15% of them with a count of one. The ten top clones hold roughly 5% of the sample. The sample's treatment or condition label, in plain terms: allogeneic hematopoietic cell transplantation with graft depleted of TCRalphabeta T cells and CD19 B cells.

The sequences come from PBMCs, mostly from graft donor cells, collected 360 days after TCRalphabeta/CD19-depleted stem cell transplant. The receptor source for this set is a male patient younger than 18 who had a stem cell transplant for acute lymphoblastic leukemia, so the T cells may come from the graft donor.

This chain links TRBV20-1 with TRBJ1-4; D gene unclear. The germline CDR1 and CDR2 sequences are DFQATT and SNEGSKA (reference sequence). Trimming stripped 3 bases from V and 4 bases from J, with 12 bases between. This CDR3 has 14 residues. In DNA form, the CDR3 reads TGCAGTGCTAGGATTCGTGAGGGTAATGAAAAACTGTTTTTT. Translated, it gives CSARIREGNEKLFF.

This clonotype was recorded at least ten times. The chain recombines TRBV12-3 or TRBV12-4 with TRBJ2-1, with TRBD1 matching over 7 bases. The CDR3 runs to 16 residues. J was trimmed by 5 bases and V by 7 bases; bases with no gene match: 14. The CDR3 DNA is TGTGCCAGCACCCCCTATGGGGGACAGTGGGACAATGAGCAGTTCTTC. Translated: CASTPYGGQWDNEQFF.

The J gene is TRBJ2-5, the V gene TRBV27; D not resolved. Germline CDR1 MNHEY, CDR2 SMNVEV (reference sequence). The V end was cut by 0 bases, the J end by 2 bases, with 7 bases between. This CDR3 region has 14 residues. The CDR3 DNA reads TGTGCCAGCAGTTTATCGATGCTTCAAGAGACCCAGTACTTC. It encodes CASSLSMLQETQYF.

The gene calls are TRBV20-1 and TRBJ2-5; D is possibly TRBD2 (5 bases). V was shortened by 2 bases and J by 3 bases, with 16 bases between the two germline ends. CDR1 DFQATT and CDR2 SNEGSKA come from the germline V gene (reference sequence). The CDR3 contains 15 residues. The CDR3 DNA is TGCAGTGCTAGATTGCTTGAGGGAATCGAAGAGACCCAGTACTTC. It yields the protein CSARLLEGIEETQYF.

This clonotype was detected only a few times. The chain couples TRBV7-2 to TRBJ2-7, with D hard to call. CDR1 is SGHTA and CDR2 is FQGNSA in the germline V gene. V was pared by 3 bases and J by 4 bases, with 13 bases between. This CDR3 comprises 14 residues. CDR3 sequence reads: CASSFGVSLYEQYF. CDR3 DNA sequence: TGTGCCAGCAGCTTCGGTGTATCCCTTTACGAGCAGTACTTC.

This clonotype was seen a few times. J is TRBJ1-2 and V is TRBV2, with D tentatively TRBD1 (5 bases). The CDR3 contains 17 residues. The V end was cut by 3 bases, the J end by 1 base, with 18 bases between. Germline V CDR1 and CDR2: SNHLY, FYNNEI. CDR3 sequence (DNA): TGTGCCAGCAGTGATGGGCGACAGCGCTGGAGTAACTATGGCTACACCTTC. Protein sequence: CASSDGRQRWSNYGYTF. The full variable domain, its missing parts supplied by reference TRBV2 and TRBJ1-2, is EPEVTQTPSHQVTQMGQEVILRCVPISNHLYFYWYRQILGQKVEFLVSFYNNEISEKSEIFDDQFSVERPDGSNFTLKIRSTKLEDSAMYFCASSDGRQRWSNYGYTFGSGTRLTVV.

This clonotype has a handful of counts. The V call is TRBV27, the J call TRBJ2-4, with D uncertain. Germline V lookup: CDR1 MNHEY, CDR2 SMNVEV (reference sequence). The CDR3 has 15 residues. Trimming left V 2 bases short and J 1 base short, with 9 bases between. CDR3: CASSLAALAKNIQYF. DNA of the CDR3: TGTGCCAGCAGTTTAGCAGCCCTCGCCAAAAACATTCAGTACTTC.

There are many counts of this clonotype. This chain uses TRBV18 with TRBJ2-1; unclear D gene. In germline, CDR1 is KGHSH, CDR2 LQKENI. This CDR3 spans 14 amino acids. Trimming shortened V by 5 bases and J by 5 bases, and 13 bases separated the two germline ends. The DNA for the CDR3 is TGTGCCAGCTCAGGAGATTTTGTAGACAATGAGCAGTTCTTC. Translated: CASSGDFVDNEQFF. The variable domain in full, completed from reference TRBV18 and TRBJ2-1, reads NAGVMQNPRHLVRRRGQEARLRCSPMKGHSHVYWYRQLPEEGLKFMVYLQKENIIDESGMPKERFSAEFPKEGPSILRIQQVVRGDSAAYFCASSGDFVDNEQFFGPGTRLTVL.

The table lists this clonotype with a few counts. The chain carries TRBV20-1 and TRBJ2-3; 11 nucleotides agree with TRBD2. This CDR3 region has 15 residues. Per germline, CDR1 DFQATT and CDR2 SNEGSKA (reference sequence). The J segment lost 5 bases and the V segment lost 5 bases, leaving 9 bases of the junction unmatched. In nucleotides, the CDR3 is TGCAGTGCTGGCCCAAGGCTAGCGGGAGGAGATACGCAGTATTTT. Its protein product is CSAGPRLAGGDTQYF.

This clonotype was recorded a few times. This rearrangement joins TRBV13 to TRBJ2-7; 7 nucleotides line up with TRBD1. The CDR3 runs to 15 residues. Trimming at V came to 2 bases and at J to 2 bases, leaving 6 bases not matched to a gene. The V gene's germline CDR1 is PRHDT and CDR2 FYEKMQ (reference sequence). CDR3 nucleotide sequence: TGTGCCAGCAGCTTACCCCGGACAGGCCCCTACGAGCAGTACTTC. Translating it yields CASSLPRTGPYEQYF.

The V and J genes are TRBV29-1 and TRBJ1-5; D might be TRBD1 (5 bases). Trimming took off 1 base at V and 7 bases at J, with 11 bases between the two ends. Germline lookup yields CDR1 SQVTM and CDR2 ANQGSEA. CDR3 length equals 13 residues. The CDR3 spells CSVEASKGQPQHF. The CDR3, as DNA: TGCAGCGTTGAAGCCTCGAAGGGGCAGCCCCAGCATTTT.

The chain couples TRBV27 to TRBJ1-5; TRBD1 aligns across 8 bases. CDR3 size: 18 residues. Trimming at V came to 2 bases and at J to 4 bases, leaving 13 bases not matched to a gene. Germline V CDR1 and CDR2: MNHEY, SMNVEV (reference sequence). Here the CDR3 DNA reads TGTGCCAGCAGTTTACTACAGGGGGGACAACCGAATAATCAGCCCCAGCATTTT. Amino acids: CASSLLQGGQPNNQPQHF.

The chain is built from TRBV27 and TRBJ2-1; TRBD2 aligns across 12 bases. Losses at the gene ends were 2 bases for V and 7 bases for J; bases not matched to a gene: 12. This CDR3 contains 18 residues. Germline V gene data show CDR1 as MNHEY and CDR2 as SMNVEV (reference sequence). CDR3 DNA sequence: TGTGCCAGCAGTTTAAGGCCTAGCGGACTAGCGGGGCGGAATGAGCAGTTCTTC. Amino acids: CASSLRPSGLAGRNEQFF.

This clonotype was observed many times. The chain has TRBV7-6 and TRBJ1-2, with a weak D call TRBD1 (5 bases). Looked up from germline, CDR1 is SGHVS and CDR2 is FNYEAQ. The V end was cut by 3 bases, the J end by 4 bases, with 9 bases between. The CDR3 has 13 residues. The CDR3 bases are TGTGCCAGCAGCTTGACAGTCGGCTATGGCTACACCTTC. This encodes CASSLTVGYGYTF.

This clonotype was observed many times. V is TRBV7-9 and J is TRBJ2-5; 7 positions agree with TRBD1. With 5 bases clipped from V and 5 bases from J, the junction kept 8 bases outside the gene matches. The CDR3 spans 14 residues. Germline-derived CDR1 and CDR2 are SEHNR and FQNEAQ (reference sequence). CDR3 region: CASSKTGVGETQYF. CDR3 nucleotides: TGTGCCAGCAGCAAAACAGGGGTTGGGGAGACCCAGTACTTC.

This clonotype was seen only a few times. The chain uses TRBV15 and TRBJ1-1; 9 nucleotides match TRBD1. Trimming cost V 0 bases and J 4 bases; bases outside gene matches: 6. The CDR3 length is 16 residues. Germline V lookup: CDR1 LNHNV, CDR2 YYDKDF (reference sequence). The CDR3 loop is CATSRDRGQGSTEAFF. In nucleotides, the CDR3 is TGTGCCACCAGCAGAGATCGGGGACAGGGAAGCACTGAAGCTTTCTTT.

There are many counts of this clonotype. This chain connects TRBV12-3 or TRBV12-4 to TRBJ2-5, with a possible D match to TRBD1 (5 bases). There are 13 residues in the CDR3. Trimming took 5 bases from V and 3 from J, leaving 10 bases between them. CDR3 in DNA: TGTGCCAGCAGTCACCCAGGGAAAGAGACCCAGTACTTC. Its translation is CASSHPGKETQYF.

V and J are TRBV5-1 and TRBJ2-1; the match to TRBD1 covers 8 bases. Germline CDR1 and CDR2: SGHRS and YFSETQ. The CDR3 covers 13 residues. The V segment lost 7 bases and the J segment 3 bases; nucleotides outside the gene matches: 3. The CDR3 bases are TGCGCCAGCGGCACAGGGGGCTACAATGAGCAGTTCTTC. Its translation is CASGTGGYNEQFF.

The chain combines TRBV12-3 or TRBV12-4 with TRBJ2-7; 10 positions match TRBD1. J was trimmed by 5 bases and V by 6 bases; bases with no gene match: 16. This CDR3 comprises 17 residues. The CDR3 DNA follows: TGTGCCAGCAGAAACGAGGAAGGACAGGGGGTGTATAACGAGCAGTACTTC. Translation gives CASRNEEGQGVYNEQYF.

Concerning this clonotype itself: A much larger clone differs from this one at a single base, so this may be a read error. V is TRBV12-3 or TRBV12-4 and J is TRBJ2-1; D call uncertain. Trimming pared 3 bases from V and 9 bases from J, leaving 6 bases between. CDR3 size: 11 residues. CDR3 loop: CASSFSTEQFF. CDR3 sequence (DNA): TGTGCCAGCAGTTTCTCCACTGAGCAGTTCTTC.

The DNA for the CDR3 is TGCGCCAGCAGCTGGACAGGTACCTCCTACAATGAGCAGTTCTTC. Translated, it gives CASSWTGTSYNEQFF. V gene TRBV5-1 combines with J gene TRBJ2-1; 7 bases match TRBD1. The junction had 3 bases not matched to a gene; V was cut back by 3 bases and J by 0 bases. The germline CDR1 and CDR2 sequences are SGHRS and YFSETQ. CDR3 length: 15 residues.

This clonotype was seen repeatedly, ten times or more. At one of its ends the junction is not consistent with the germline gene, which may arise from a read error. This rearrangement joins TRBV5-1 to TRBJ2-1; D gene ambiguous. Germline assignment: CDR1 SGHRS and CDR2 YFSETQ. CDR3 length equals 12 residues. CDR3 sequence (DNA): TGTGCCAGCAGACCCTCTTACAATGAGCAGTTCTTC. It codes for CASRPSYNEQFF. Full variable domain (missing parts from reference TRBV5-1 and TRBJ2-1): KAGVTQTPRYLIKTRGQQVTLSCSPISGHRSVSWYQQTPGQGLQFLFEYFSETQRNKGNFPGRFSGRQFSNSRSEMNVSTLELGDSALYLCASRPSYNEQFFGPGTRLTVL.

The chain carries TRBV2 and TRBJ2-6; D perhaps matches TRBD1 (6 bases). V gave up 5 bases and J gave up 0 bases, with 14 bases separating them. The CDR3 has 17 residues. Germline values: CDR1 SNHLY, CDR2 FYNNEI. The CDR3 DNA sequence: TGTGCCAGCAGTTGGGGTAGGGGGAGCTCTGGGGCCAACGTCCTGACTTTC. Its protein is CASSWGRGSSGANVLTF.

The gene calls are TRBV5-1 and TRBJ2-1, with 12 positions matching TRBD2. The CDR3 runs 16 residues. Looked up from germline, CDR1 is SGHRS and CDR2 is YFSETQ. Trimming at V came to 2 bases and at J to 6 bases, leaving 6 bases not matched to a gene. CDR3 region: CASSFLTSGSANEQFF. As DNA, the CDR3 is TGCGCCAGCAGCTTCCTGACTAGCGGGAGTGCCAATGAGCAGTTCTTC.

This clonotype was seen at least ten times. The genes are TRBV3-1 and TRBJ2-5; 7 bases match TRBD2. This CDR3 has 13 amino acids. From germline, CDR1 is LGHDT and CDR2 YNNKEL (reference sequence). Trimming removed 4 bases from V and 7 bases from J; junction bases left unmatched: 6. For the CDR3, the DNA is TGTGCCAGCAGCCGGACTAGGGATGGGACCCAGTACTTC. Translated, it gives CASSRTRDGTQYF.

There are a few counts of this clonotype. This chain joins TRBV20-1 and TRBJ1-5; weak D call: TRBD1 (5 bases). The V gene's germline CDR1 is DFQATT and CDR2 SNEGSKA (reference sequence). The length of the CDR3 is 14 residues. Trimming stripped 1 base from V and 5 bases from J, with 12 bases between. CDR3 in DNA: TGCAGTGCTAGAGTGGGGCCGGAGGATCAGCCCCAGCATTTT. Encoded protein: CSARVGPEDQPQHF.

This clonotype was observed a few times. V is TRBV14 and J is TRBJ2-5, with D uncertain. Trimming pared 4 bases from V and 5 bases from J, leaving 14 bases between. The CDR3 runs 14 residues. CDR1 SGHDN and CDR2 FVKESK come from the germline V gene. The CDR3 reads CASSRRLVIETQYF. The CDR3 nucleotides are TGTGCCAGCAGCCGACGGCTAGTTATTGAGACCCAGTACTTC.

The chain carries TRBV5-1 and TRBJ1-4; D is undetermined. The CDR3 has 16 amino acids. V was trimmed by 2 bases and J by 4 bases, leaving 15 bases between them. Per the germline V gene, CDR1 is SGHRS and CDR2 is YFSETQ. CDR3 DNA sequence: TGCGCCAGCAGCTTACCCAGCGCCGCATATAATGAAAAACTGTTTTTT. Protein: CASSLPSAAYNEKLFF.